This TCR beta chain was observed in a study of CD8 T cells in Susac syndrome (dated by TCRdb to the late 2010s). Background on the whole study: The study used repertoire sequencing to test whether antigen drove CD8+ T cell activation and differentiation in Susac syndrome.

The paper's findings and limits, for the study overall: The TCR sequencing and HLA analysis was acknowledged to have included a relatively small number of individuals.

Peripheral blood CD8+ and CD4+ T cells from healthy donors, Susac syndrome patients and multiple sclerosis patients were profiled by high-throughput TCR beta sequencing. The healthy donors served as controls matched for age and sex. Bulk CD8+ and CD4+ T cells were purified magnetically by negative isolation, whereas CD8+ TEMRA cells were enriched by FACS. Blood was collected in EDTA tubes and processed within 24 hours, with PBMCs isolated through density gradient centrifugation. PBMCs intended for TCR sequencing were cryopreserved in liquid nitrogen and thawed later in a water bath at 37 degrees C. A purity of at least 90% was achieved for sorted or isolated CD4+, CD8+ and CD8+ TEMRA cells. A note on this clonotype: This receptor's antigen is unknown. The sample holds no much larger clone one base away, and base qualities are not on file.

RNA was extracted with the RNeasy kit and roughly 0.45 to 1 ug was reverse transcribed using random hexamers. The immunoSEQ multiplex PCR assay, which covers 54 Vbeta and 13 Jbeta segments, was used to amplify TCR beta CDR3 regions. PCR amplification bias was corrected by using a synthetic template baseline for primer optimization and computational correction. For the original study's pipeline: Reads were annotated to V, D and J genes according to IMGT and were analyzed with immunoSEQ Analyzer, with only productive sequences retained. To calculate clonality, Shannon entropy was normalized by log2 of the number of productive unique sequences and then subtracted from one. For each patient and control, public and private clones were evaluated within the 100 most prevalent clones. A clone was defined as Susac-specific if it was absent from the healthy and MS cohorts, from roughly 1,000 published viral clones and from other ImmuneACCESS disease sequences. Through fastp at Q25 and MiXCR, TCRdb rebuilt clones from the public reads, retaining in-frame beta chains. Rows are unified per CDR3 protein, each entry keeping the most common DNA and genes. Clone size and V and J calls follow TCRdb, not the original study. The sample contains more than 100,000 distinct CDR3 sequences, about 96% of them found a single time. 0.12% of the sample belongs to the ten largest clones.

The germline V gene supplies CDR1 SQVTM and CDR2 ANQGSEA. V and J are trimmed by 7 bases and 9 bases, and the gene matches miss 9 bases of the junction. There are 13 amino acids in the CDR3, from cysteine to phenylalanine inclusive. Of the read, only the CDR3 DNA is kept; its 39 bases are in frame from base 1. The material sequenced was CD4+ T cells from PBMCs. This clonotype originated in a human donor in good health. The rearranged segments are TRBV29-1 and TRBJ2-1; 10 nucleotides in the junction match TRBD2. The sequence in DNA is TGCAGCGGGGACCTAGCGGGAGTAGGTGAGCAGTTCTTC. This sequence encodes CSGDLAGVGEQFF.